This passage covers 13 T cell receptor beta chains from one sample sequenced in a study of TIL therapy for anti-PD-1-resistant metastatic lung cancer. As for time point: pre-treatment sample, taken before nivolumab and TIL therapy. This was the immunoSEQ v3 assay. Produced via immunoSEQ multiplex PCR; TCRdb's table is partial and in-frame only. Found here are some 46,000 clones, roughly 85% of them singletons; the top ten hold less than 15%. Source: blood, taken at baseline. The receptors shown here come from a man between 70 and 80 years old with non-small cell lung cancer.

The CDR3 DNA follows: TGTGCCAGCAGCCCCGGACAGGGGGTCGACAATGAGCAGTTCTTC. Protein product: CASSPGQGVDNEQFF. The chain recombines TRBV5-5 with TRBJ2-1; 10 nucleotides agree with TRBD1. The ends lost 4 bases at V and 5 bases at J; junction bases unmatched: 6. The germline V gene encodes CDR1 SGHKS and CDR2 YYEKEE (reference sequence). CDR3 size: 15 residues.

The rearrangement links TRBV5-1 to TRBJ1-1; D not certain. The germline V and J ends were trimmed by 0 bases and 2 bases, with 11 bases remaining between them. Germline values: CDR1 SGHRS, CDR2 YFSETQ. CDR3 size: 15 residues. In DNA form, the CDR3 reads TGCGCCAGCAGCTTGGGAGTCGGTGGAAACACTGAAGCTTTCTTT. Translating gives CASSLGVGGNTEAFF.

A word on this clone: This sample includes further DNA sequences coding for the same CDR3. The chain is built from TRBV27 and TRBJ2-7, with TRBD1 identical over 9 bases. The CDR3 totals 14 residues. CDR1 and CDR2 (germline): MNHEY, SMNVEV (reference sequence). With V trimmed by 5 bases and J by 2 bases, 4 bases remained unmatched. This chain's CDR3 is CASSVTGGTYEQYF. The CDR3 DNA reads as TGTGCCAGCAGTGTGACAGGGGGTACCTACGAGCAGTACTTC.

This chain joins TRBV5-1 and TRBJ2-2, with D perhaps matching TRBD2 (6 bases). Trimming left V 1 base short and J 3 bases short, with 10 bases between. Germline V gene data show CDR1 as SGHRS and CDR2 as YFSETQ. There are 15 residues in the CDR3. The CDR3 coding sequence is TGCGCCAGCAGCTTGAAGGCGGGATACACCGGGGAGCTGTTTTTT. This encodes CASSLKAGYTGELFF. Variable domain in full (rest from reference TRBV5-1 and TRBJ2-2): KAGVTQTPRYLIKTRGQQVTLSCSPISGHRSVSWYQQTPGQGLQFLFEYFSETQRNKGNFPGRFSGRQFSNSRSEMNVSTLELGDSALYLCASSLKAGYTGELFFGEGSRLTVL.

The CDR3 is CASSLGGEADTQYF. The CDR3 nucleotides are TGTGCCAGCAGTTTAGGGGGAGAGGCAGATACGCAGTATTTT. The rearrangement joins TRBV28 to TRBJ2-3; perhaps D is TRBD1 or TRBD2 (5 bases each). The CDR3 extends over 14 amino acids. Between the trimmed V and J ends, which lost 2 bases and 4 bases, there was a span of 10 bases. The germline gives CDR1 MDHEN, CDR2 SYDVKM.

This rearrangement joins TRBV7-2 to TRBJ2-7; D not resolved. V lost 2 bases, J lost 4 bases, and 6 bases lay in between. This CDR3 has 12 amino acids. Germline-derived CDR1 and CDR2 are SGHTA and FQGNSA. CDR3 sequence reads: CASSLFGYEQYF. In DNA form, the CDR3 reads TGTGCCAGCAGCTTATTTGGTTACGAGCAGTACTTC.

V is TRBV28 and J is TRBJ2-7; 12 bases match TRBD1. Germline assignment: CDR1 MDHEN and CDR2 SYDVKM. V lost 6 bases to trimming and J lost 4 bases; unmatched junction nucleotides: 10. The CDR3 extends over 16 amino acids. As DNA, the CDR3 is TGTGCCAGCAGACCCCTAGGGACAGGGGGCTCGTACGAGCAGTACTTC. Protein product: CASRPLGTGGSYEQYF.

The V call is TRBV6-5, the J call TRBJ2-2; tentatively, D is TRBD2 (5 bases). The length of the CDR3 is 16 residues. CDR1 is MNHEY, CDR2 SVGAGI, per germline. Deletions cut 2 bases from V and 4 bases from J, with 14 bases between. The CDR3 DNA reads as TGTGCCAGCAGTTACGAGGGCAGTAAGCTCACCGGGGAGCTGTTTTTT. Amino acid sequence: CASSYEGSKLTGELFF.

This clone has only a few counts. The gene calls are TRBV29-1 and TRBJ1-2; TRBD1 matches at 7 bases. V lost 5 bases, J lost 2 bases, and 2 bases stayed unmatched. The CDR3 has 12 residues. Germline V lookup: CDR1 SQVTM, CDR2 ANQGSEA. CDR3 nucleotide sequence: TGCAGCGTTCGGGACAGCAACTATGGCTACACCTTC. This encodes CSVRDSNYGYTF.

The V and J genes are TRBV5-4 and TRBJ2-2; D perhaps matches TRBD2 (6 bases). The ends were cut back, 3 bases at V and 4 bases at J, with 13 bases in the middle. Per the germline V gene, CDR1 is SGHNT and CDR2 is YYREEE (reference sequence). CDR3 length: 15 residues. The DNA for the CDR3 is TGTGCCAGCAGCTCCGCTAGCGTAGGCACCGGGGAGCTGTTTTTT. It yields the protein CASSSASVGTGELFF.

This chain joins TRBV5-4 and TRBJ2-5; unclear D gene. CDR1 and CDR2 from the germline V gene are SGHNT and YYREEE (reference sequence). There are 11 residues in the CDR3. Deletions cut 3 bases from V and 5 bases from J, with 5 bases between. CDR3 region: CASSSYETQYF. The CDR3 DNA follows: TGTGCCAGCAGCTCCTACGAGACCCAGTACTTC.

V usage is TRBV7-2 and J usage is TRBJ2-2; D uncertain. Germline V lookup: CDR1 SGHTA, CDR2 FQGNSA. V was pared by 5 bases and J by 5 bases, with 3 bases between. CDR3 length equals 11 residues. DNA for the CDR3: TGTGCCAGCAGCCCTACCGGGGAGCTGTTTTTT. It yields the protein CASSPTGELFF.

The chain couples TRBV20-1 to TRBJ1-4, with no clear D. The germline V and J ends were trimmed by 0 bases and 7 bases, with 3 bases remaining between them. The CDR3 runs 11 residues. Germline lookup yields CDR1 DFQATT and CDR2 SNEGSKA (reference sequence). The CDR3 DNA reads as TGCAGTGCTAGAGAACTTGAAAAACTGTTTTTT. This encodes CSARELEKLFF.